These 32 T cell receptor beta chains originate from one sample sequenced in a study of T-cell memory formation after mild COVID-19. Using its own MiXCR run on the 5' RACE reads, TCRdb lists one record per CDR3 protein. The sample shows over 250,000 distinct CDR3 sequences, about 16% of them seen only once. Sequencing used PBMCs or a T cell subset sorted from them (not recorded which). All receptors come from a man in his late teens or twenties who had mild COVID-19 (a few samples of this study predate the infection). Cell type and time point are not known.

V gene TRBV12-3 or TRBV12-4 combines with J gene TRBJ1-1; 8 nucleotides match TRBD1. The V segment lost 3 bases and the J segment 7 bases; nucleotides outside the gene matches: 4. This CDR3 region has 13 residues. Here the CDR3 DNA reads TGTGCCAGCAGTTTTCAGGGGGCGGTTGAAGCTTTCTTT. Its translation is CASSFQGAVEAFF.

In this sample, this clonotype turned up many times. The V gene is TRBV5-6, the J gene TRBJ2-6; D is uncertain. Germline V gene lookup returns CDR1 SGHDT and CDR2 YYEEEE. Trimming shortened V by 5 bases and J by 3 bases, and 9 bases separated the two germline ends. This CDR3 has 14 amino acids. This CDR3 is CASRRTGGANVLTF. CDR3 coding DNA: TGTGCCAGCAGACGAACTGGTGGGGCCAACGTCCTGACTTTC. Full variable domain (rest looked up from reference TRBV5-6 and TRBJ2-6): DAGVTQSPTHLIKTRGQQVTLRCSPKSGHDTVSWYQQALGQGPQFIFQYYEEEERQRGNFPDRFSGHQFPNYSSELNVNALLLGDSALYLCASRRTGGANVLTFGAGSRLTVL.

The sample holds a few counts of this clonotype. The chain carries TRBV7-9 and TRBJ2-1, with D perhaps assigned TRBD1 or TRBD2 (5 bases each). This CDR3 contains 11 residues. Germline values: CDR1 SEHNR, CDR2 FQNEAQ (reference sequence). V shed 3 bases and J shed 12 bases, with 9 bases lying between them. The chain's CDR3 is CASSLGTVQFF. CDR3 nucleotides: TGTGCCAGCAGCTTGGGGACGGTGCAGTTCTTC. The whole variable domain, filled in from reference TRBV7-9 and TRBJ2-1, reads DTGVSQNPRHKITKRGQNVTFRCDPISEHNRLYWYRQTLGQGPEFLTYFQNEAQLEKSRLLSDRFSAERPKGSFSTLEIQRTEQGDSAMYLCASSLGTVQFFGPGTRLTVL.

The rearrangement joins TRBV20-1 to TRBJ2-3; TRBD2 matches 13 bases. Trimming at V came to 5 bases and at J to 8 bases, leaving 10 bases not matched to a gene. The CDR3 has 15 amino acids. The germline CDR1 and CDR2 sequences are DFQATT and SNEGSKA (reference sequence). CDR3 nucleotides: TGCAGTGCTGCACTAGCGGGGGGGGGAGCCGCTACGCAGTATTTT. Amino acid sequence: CSAALAGGGAATQYF.

In its sample, this clonotype was seen a few times. J is TRBJ2-3 and V is TRBV7-2, with 8 bases matching TRBD2. The V gene end was trimmed by 0 bases and the J gene end by 2 bases; junction bases not matched to a gene: 4. Looked up from germline, CDR1 is SGHTA and CDR2 is FQGNSA. The CDR3 is 16 residues long. CDR3 nucleotides: TGTGCCAGCAGCTTAGCGGGACTAGGAGTCACAGATACGCAGTATTTT. Amino acids: CASSLAGLGVTDTQYF.

The chain joins TRBV6-5 to TRBJ1-3; the D gene is possibly TRBD1 (6 bases). CDR3 length: 17 residues. The germline V gene has CDR1 MNHEY and CDR2 SVGAGI. V was pared by 0 bases and J by 2 bases, with 14 bases between. The CDR3 reads CASSYSVRGATGNTIYF. The CDR3 DNA reads TGTGCCAGCAGTTACTCGGTGCGGGGGGCGACTGGAAACACCATATATTTT.

This clonotype turned up a few times. The chain links TRBV12-3 or TRBV12-4 to TRBJ1-3, with D perhaps matching TRBD1 (5 bases). The CDR3 has 14 residues. V lost 4 bases and J 4 bases, leaving 11 bases between the germline ends. This CDR3 reads CASSWGRFGNTIYF. The CDR3 DNA is TGTGCCAGCAGTTGGGGCCGTTTCGGAAACACCATATATTTT.

The table lists this clonotype with a few counts. The chain links TRBV11-2 to TRBJ2-5; tentatively, D is TRBD1 (5 bases). This CDR3 comprises 15 residues. CDR1 and CDR2 (germline): SGHAT, FQNNGV. The V and J ends lost 5 bases and 4 bases respectively, with 17 bases between them. The CDR3 DNA reads TGTGCCAGCAGCCACCCCCCGGCAGGGCGAGAGACCCAGTACTTC. Amino acid sequence: CASSHPPAGRETQYF.

CDR3 sequence: CASSRRGDNQPQHF. For the CDR3, the DNA is TGTGCCAGCAGCCGAAGGGGGGACAATCAGCCCCAGCATTTT. The V gene is TRBV6-2 or TRBV6-3, the J gene TRBJ1-5, with D perhaps TRBD1 (6 bases). There are 14 residues in the CDR3. CDR1 and CDR2 from the germline V gene are MNHEY and SVGEGT. V was trimmed by 6 bases and J by 3 bases, leaving 12 bases between them.

This clonotype occurred a few times. This chain uses TRBV5-5 with TRBJ1-1; D may be TRBD1 (6 bases). V was pared by 4 bases and J by 4 bases, with 14 bases between. The CDR3 runs 14 residues. From germline, CDR1 is SGHKS and CDR2 YYEKEE (reference sequence). DNA of the CDR3: TGTGCCAGCAGCGCGGTGGGGGGCGGCACTGAAGCTTTCTTT. This gives the protein CASSAVGGGTEAFF.

This clonotype showed up many times. This rearrangement joins TRBV28 to TRBJ1-1; weak D call: TRBD1 (5 bases). The CDR3 covers 17 residues. Germline assignment: CDR1 MDHEN and CDR2 SYDVKM. V was shortened by 1 base and J by 4 bases, with 19 bases between the two germline ends. CDR3 sequence: CASSLSGLVGRGTEAFF. The CDR3, as DNA: TGTGCCAGCAGTTTATCGGGGTTGGTGGGAAGGGGCACTGAAGCTTTCTTT. Using reference TRBV28 and TRBJ1-1 for the parts outside the CDR3, the full variable domain is DVKVTQSSRYLVKRTGEKVFLECVQDMDHENMFWYRQDPGLGLRLIYFSYDVKMKEKGDIPEGYSVSREKKERFSLILESASTNQTSMYLCASSLSGLVGRGTEAFFGQGTRLTVV.

This clonotype came up many times. The rearrangement uses TRBV7-2 and TRBJ2-7; 8 bases line up with TRBD1. Germline CDR1 reads SGHTA; CDR2 reads FQGNSA. Trimming removed 8 bases from V and 2 bases from J; junction bases left unmatched: 5. The CDR3 is 13 residues long. The CDR3, as DNA: TGTGCCAGCGGACTACAGGGGGCCTACGAGCAGTACTTC. Translated, it gives CASGLQGAYEQYF.

The chain has TRBV25-1 and TRBJ1-2; possible D gene TRBD1, 5 bases. The CDR3 is 13 amino acids. CDR1 MGHDK and CDR2 SYGVNS come from the germline V gene. The V gene lost 0 bases and the J gene lost 5 bases, with 7 bases spanning the gap. Here the CDR3 reads CASSEYEGYGYTF. The CDR3, as DNA: TGTGCCAGCAGTGAATACGAGGGGTATGGCTACACCTTC.

V usage is TRBV6-5 and J usage is TRBJ2-3; D might be TRBD1 (5 bases). This CDR3 contains 13 residues. Trimming pared 0 bases from V and 5 bases from J, leaving 6 bases between. Germline V gene sequence: CDR1 MNHEY, CDR2 SVGAGI. CDR3 nucleotides: TGTGCCAGCAGTTACTCGCAGGGAGATACGCAGTATTTT. Amino acids: CASSYSQGDTQYF.

The chain is built from TRBV4-3 and TRBJ2-1; tentative D call: TRBD1 (8 bases). V dropped 4 bases and J dropped 5 bases, with 12 bases sitting between them. Germline lookup yields CDR1 LGHNA and CDR2 YSLEER. CDR3 length: 14 amino acids. The CDR3 is CASSRQGRDNEQFF. The CDR3 DNA is TGCGCCAGCAGCCGACAGGGGAGGGACAATGAGCAGTTCTTC.

This clonotype was picked up many times. This chain links TRBV18 with TRBJ2-5; no reliable D call. Trimming stripped 0 bases from V and 2 bases from J, with 4 bases between. The germline V gene has CDR1 KGHSH and CDR2 LQKENI. The CDR3 sequence is 13 residues long. The chain's CDR3 is CASSPPGQETQYF. CDR3 bases: TGTGCCAGCTCACCACCAGGACAAGAGACCCAGTACTTC.

This rearrangement joins TRBV4-1 to TRBJ2-1; TRBD2 matches 7 bases. The CDR3 length is 16 residues. CDR1 and CDR2 from the germline V gene are MGHRA and YSYEKL. J gave up 2 bases and V 4 bases, and 8 bases lay outside the gene matches. DNA for the CDR3: TGCGCCAGCAGCCTCAGATCGGGGGGTACCTACAATGAGCAGTTCTTC. Amino acid sequence: CASSLRSGGTYNEQFF.

The sample holds a few counts of this clonotype. The chain carries TRBV6-4 and TRBJ1-1; the match to TRBD1 covers 9 bases. CDR3 length: 15 amino acids. The V segment lost 8 bases and the J segment 1 base; nucleotides outside the gene matches: 8. In germline, CDR1 is MRHNA, CDR2 SNTAGT. Here the CDR3 reads CASRGTGWRNTEAFF. In DNA, the CDR3 is TGTGCCAGCCGAGGGACAGGGTGGAGGAACACTGAAGCTTTCTTT.

The rearrangement uses TRBV9 and TRBJ2-3, with 10 bases fitting TRBD2. V lost 6 bases to trimming and J lost 4 bases; unmatched junction nucleotides: 2. Germline V gene sequence: CDR1 SGDLS, CDR2 YYNGEE. The CDR3 extends over 13 amino acids. CDR3 DNA sequence: TGTGCCAGCAAGGGACTAGCGTCAGATACGCAGTATTTT. This gives the protein CASKGLASDTQYF.

The chain recombines TRBV7-8 with TRBJ2-7; D is perhaps TRBD1 or TRBD2 (6 bases each). Trimming removed 5 bases from V and 5 bases from J, with 13 bases in between. CDR1 and CDR2 (germline): SGHVS, FQNEAQ. This CDR3 comprises 13 residues. The CDR3 nucleotides read TGTGCCAGCAGCGAAATCGGGGGCCACGAGCAGTACTTC. Translated: CASSEIGGHEQYF.

This clonotype was counted at least ten times. The chain has TRBV4-3 and TRBJ2-3; D not resolved. The CDR3 is 13 amino acids. Per the germline V gene, CDR1 is LGHNA and CDR2 is YSLEER. V lost 5 bases, J lost 2 bases, and 8 bases lay in between. The CDR3 region has the DNA TGCGCCAGCAGCAGGGAAGACACAGATACGCAGTATTTT. It translates to CASSREDTDTQYF.

In its sample, this clonotype was seen many times. The genes are TRBV7-8 and TRBJ2-1, with D unresolved. The germline gives CDR1 SGHVS, CDR2 FQNEAQ. The CDR3 extends over 12 amino acids. Trimming cost V 0 bases and J 10 bases, with 7 bases left between them. The CDR3 DNA follows: TGTGCCAGCAGCTTAGCGTGGGGAGAGCAGTTCTTC. Translation: CASSLAWGEQFF.

The chain carries TRBV11-3 and TRBJ2-7, with D possibly being TRBD2 (5 bases). The V gene lost 3 bases and the J gene lost 1 base, with 10 bases spanning the gap. CDR1 SGHNT and CDR2 YENEEA come from the germline V gene. The CDR3 totals 14 residues. CDR3 DNA sequence: TGTGCCAGCAGCTTTTCAGGACTTTCCTACGAGCAGTACTTC. Translated, it gives CASSFSGLSYEQYF. Filled out from reference TRBV11-3 and TRBJ2-7, the complete variable domain reads EAGVVQSPRYKIIEKKQPVAFWCNPISGHNTLYWYLQNLGQGPELLIRYENEEAVDDSQLPKDRFSAERLKGVDSTLKIQPAELGDSAVYLCASSFSGLSYEQYFGPGTRLTVT.

The chain couples TRBV29-1 to TRBJ2-3; 10 nucleotides align to TRBD2. The CDR3 is 17 residues long. Germline CDR1 is SQVTM and CDR2 is ANQGSEA. Germline trimming cut 0 bases from V and 6 bases from J; bases unmatched to any gene: 12. The CDR3 reads CSVEEGPGLAAGDTQYF. In nucleotides, the CDR3 is TGCAGCGTTGAAGAGGGGCCCGGACTAGCGGCGGGGGATACGCAGTATTTT.

This chain links TRBV7-8 with TRBJ1-5, with 8 bases fitting TRBD1. The ends lost 6 bases at V and 5 bases at J; junction bases unmatched: 12. From germline, CDR1 is SGHVS and CDR2 FQNEAQ. The CDR3 has 16 amino acids. The CDR3 sequence is CASRFGWDRRDQPQHF. In DNA form, the CDR3 reads TGTGCCAGCAGATTCGGATGGGACAGGCGTGATCAGCCCCAGCATTTT.

This chain connects TRBV5-1 to TRBJ1-4, with D possibly matching TRBD1 (6 bases). Trimming took off 2 bases at V and 8 bases at J, with 16 bases between the two ends. Germline V gene sequence: CDR1 SGHRS, CDR2 YFSETQ. This CDR3 has 15 residues. In DNA form, the CDR3 reads TGCGCCAGCAGCTTCACCCGGGGGCCGAGGGAAAAACTGTTTTTT. Translation: CASSFTRGPREKLFF. The full variable domain, completed using reference TRBV5-1 and TRBJ1-4, is KAGVTQTPRYLIKTRGQQVTLSCSPISGHRSVSWYQQTPGQGLQFLFEYFSETQRNKGNFPGRFSGRQFSNSRSEMNVSTLELGDSALYLCASSFTRGPREKLFFGSGTQLSVL.

The chain employs TRBV20-1 and TRBJ2-5, with 7 bases aligning to TRBD2. CDR3 length: 16 residues. J was trimmed by 0 bases and V by 1 base; bases with no gene match: 8. Germline CDR1 reads DFQATT; CDR2 reads SNEGSKA (reference sequence). CDR3 coding DNA: TGCAGTGCTAGAGGGGATCAAGCGGGGAACCAAGAGACCCAGTACTTC. Protein product: CSARGDQAGNQETQYF.

The chain uses TRBV29-1 and TRBJ1-6, with D unresolved. Trimming took 6 bases from V and 5 from J, leaving 11 bases between them. The CDR3 runs to 13 residues. Germline CDR1 is SQVTM and CDR2 is ANQGSEA. This CDR3 is CSVRSRHNSPLHF. The CDR3 DNA sequence: TGCAGCGTCCGGAGCCGCCATAATTCACCCCTCCACTTT.

The chain employs TRBV20-1 and TRBJ2-5; D could derive from TRBD1 or TRBD2 (5 bases each). From germline, CDR1 is DFQATT and CDR2 SNEGSKA (reference sequence). The CDR3 sequence is 14 residues long. V shed 1 base and J shed 2 bases, with 11 bases lying between them. CDR3 nucleotides: TGCAGTGCTAGAGCATTATGGGGGCAAGAGACCCAGTACTTC. Encoded protein: CSARALWGQETQYF.

The table lists this clonotype with a few counts. This chain uses TRBV6-5 with TRBJ1-6; perhaps TRBD1 as D (5 bases). CDR3 size: 16 residues. The V gene's germline CDR1 is MNHEY and CDR2 SVGAGI. V dropped 0 bases and J dropped 10 bases, with 16 bases sitting between them. CDR3 DNA sequence: TGTGCCAGCAGTTACTCGATTACGTCAGGGCGATCACCCCTCCACTTT. Residues: CASSYSITSGRSPLHF.

This clonotype was detected a few times. V and J are TRBV11-2 and TRBJ2-3, with D tentatively TRBD2 (5 bases). V was shortened by 1 base and J by 9 bases, with 11 bases between the two germline ends. Germline values: CDR1 SGHAT, CDR2 FQNNGV. CDR3 length equals 13 residues. The CDR3 sequence is CASSLGAGSTQYF. The DNA for the CDR3 is TGTGCCAGCAGCTTAGGGGCGGGTTCGACGCAGTATTTT.

The chain recombines TRBV6-2 or TRBV6-3 with TRBJ2-7; D ambiguous. Germline V gene sequence: CDR1 MNHEY, CDR2 SVGEGT. The CDR3 consists of 13 residues. Trimming took 2 bases from V and 2 from J, leaving 7 bases between them. CDR3 protein: CASSYRYTYEQYF. The CDR3 DNA follows: TGTGCCAGCAGTTACCGGTACACCTACGAGCAGTACTTC.